These 18 T cell receptor beta chains came from one sample sequenced in a study of blood T cell repertoires in COVID-19 (TCRdb year 2020). Receptor libraries were prepared by the immunoSEQ multiplex PCR assay. TCRdb carries this immuneACCESS record with in-frame sequences only. Its versions omit some clonotypes, under half of them owing to an unresolved V gene in the studies checked, with the rest unexplained. This sample has about 82,000 clones in its table, and roughly 80% of those were observed once. The ten largest clones add up to around 12% of the sample. Sequencing was performed on peripheral blood. Source of these receptors: a woman aged 40 to 50 with active or convalescent COVID-19.

This clone appeared a single time. The V call is TRBV6-6, the J call TRBJ2-7; tentatively, D is TRBD2 (5 bases). V dropped 2 bases and J dropped 0 bases, with 8 bases sitting between them. There are 14 residues in the CDR3. Germline assignment: CDR1 MNHNY and CDR2 SVGAGI (reference sequence). The CDR3 region has the DNA TGTGCCAGCAGTTACGCGGGCACCTCCTACGAGCAGTACTTC. Translation gives CASSYAGTSYEQYF.

The chain links TRBV6-5 to TRBJ2-2; no clear D gene. This CDR3 has 15 residues. V was shortened by 1 base and J by 4 bases, with 10 bases between the two germline ends. Germline-derived CDR1 and CDR2 are MNHEY and SVGAGI. The CDR3 sequence: CASSYYSLGTGELFF. In DNA, the CDR3 is TGTGCCAGCAGTTACTACAGTTTGGGCACCGGGGAGCTGTTTTTT.

The gene calls are TRBV11-2 and TRBJ2-1; TRBD2 matches at 13 bases. Germline V CDR1 and CDR2: SGHAT, FQNNGV. The trim removed 5 bases at V and 1 base at J, leaving 11 bases unmatched. The CDR3 is made up of 19 amino acids. For the CDR3, the DNA is TGTGCCAGCAGCGTAACCGGGACTAGCGGGGTGATATCCTACAATGAGCAGTTCTTC. Protein product: CASSVTGTSGVISYNEQFF. Filled out from reference TRBV11-2 and TRBJ2-1, the complete variable domain reads EAGVAQSPRYKIIEKRQSVAFWCNPISGHATLYWYQQILGQGPKLLIQFQNNGVVDDSQLPKDRFSAERLKGVDSTLKIQPAKLEDSAVYLCASSVTGTSGVISYNEQFFGPGTRLTVL.

The chain links TRBV6-5 to TRBJ2-3, with 7 bases that match TRBD1. Germline V gene sequence: CDR1 MNHEY, CDR2 SVGAGI. CDR3 length: 15 residues. After removal of 5 bases from V and 10 bases from J, the junction contained 15 bases not matched to a gene. The CDR3 region has the DNA TGTGCCAGCAGTCCCCAAGACAGGGCCATCGAGTCGCAGTATTTT. Its translation is CASSPQDRAIESQYF.

This chain links TRBV10-3 with TRBJ2-5; 11 bases fit TRBD1. Per germline, CDR1 ENHRY and CDR2 SYGVKD. This CDR3 spans 14 amino acids. V lost 7 bases, J lost 2 bases, and 3 bases stayed unmatched. In nucleotides, the CDR3 is TGTGCCATCAAGGGACAGGGGGTTCAAGAGACCCAGTACTTC. Amino acids: CAIKGQGVQETQYF.

This chain connects TRBV28 to TRBJ1-5; 9 bases match TRBD1. J lost 4 bases, V lost 5 bases, and 6 bases had no gene match. CDR3 size: 15 residues. CDR1 is MDHEN, CDR2 SYDVKM, per germline. CDR3 sequence (DNA): TGTGCCAGCAGTGGAGGAGGACAGGGGAATCAGCCCCAGCATTTT. Residues: CASSGGGQGNQPQHF.

The genes are TRBV28 and TRBJ2-1; 7 bases align to TRBD1. J was trimmed by 5 bases and V by 5 bases; bases with no gene match: 6. Germline CDR1 reads MDHEN; CDR2 reads SYDVKM. The length of the CDR3 is 14 residues. This chain's CDR3 is CASSHGTVNNEQFF. In nucleotides, the CDR3 is TGTGCCAGCAGTCACGGGACAGTCAACAATGAGCAGTTCTTC. The entire variable domain, with the rest obtained from reference TRBV28 and TRBJ2-1, is as follows: DVKVTQSSRYLVKRTGEKVFLECVQDMDHENMFWYRQDPGLGLRLIYFSYDVKMKEKGDIPEGYSVSREKKERFSLILESASTNQTSMYLCASSHGTVNNEQFFGPGTRLTVL.

The J gene is TRBJ2-3, the V gene TRBV28; perhaps TRBD1 as D (6 bases). Trimming took 5 bases from V and 2 from J, leaving 11 bases between them. The CDR3 runs 14 residues. Germline V lookup: CDR1 MDHEN, CDR2 SYDVKM. The CDR3 DNA sequence: TGTGCCAGCAGTCTTACAGGGCTCACAGATACGCAGTATTTT. Residues: CASSLTGLTDTQYF.

This clone has only a few counts. V gene TRBV5-1 combines with J gene TRBJ1-2; 11 nucleotides align to TRBD1. This CDR3 comprises 14 residues. Germline CDR1 reads SGHRS; CDR2 reads YFSETQ. The V gene end was trimmed by 3 bases and the J gene end by 10 bases; junction bases not matched to a gene: 8. The CDR3 region is CASSYRDRGMSYTF. The CDR3 region has the DNA TGCGCCAGCAGCTACCGGGACAGGGGGATGTCCTACACCTTC. The whole variable domain, remainder taken from reference TRBV5-1 and TRBJ1-2, is KAGVTQTPRYLIKTRGQQVTLSCSPISGHRSVSWYQQTPGQGLQFLFEYFSETQRNKGNFPGRFSGRQFSNSRSEMNVSTLELGDSALYLCASSYRDRGMSYTFGSGTRLTVV.

V and J are TRBV10-2 and TRBJ2-2, with TRBD2 as a possible D gene (5 bases). CDR1 and CDR2 (germline): WSHSY, SAAADI. V dropped 7 bases and J dropped 6 bases, with 18 bases sitting between them. The CDR3 sequence is 15 residues long. Written as DNA, the CDR3 is TGCGCCAGCACTGTAGAGGTAGCGATTGCCGGGGAGCTGTTTTTT. This sequence encodes CASTVEVAIAGELFF.

The chain links TRBV12-3 or TRBV12-4 to TRBJ1-5, with D possibly matching TRBD1 (5 bases). Deletions cut 3 bases from V and 11 bases from J, with 11 bases between. CDR3 length: 12 amino acids. CDR3 in DNA: TGTGCCAGCAGTTTCGGGGGGGAGACCCAGCATTTT. Amino acid sequence: CASSFGGETQHF.

V gene TRBV19 combines with J gene TRBJ2-7, with D possibly TRBD1 on 5 matching bases. The V gene's germline CDR1 is LNHDA and CDR2 SQIVND (reference sequence). V dropped 1 base and J dropped 5 bases, with 15 bases sitting between them. The CDR3 has 15 amino acids. Here the CDR3 DNA reads TGTGCCAGTAGTATAGTAAGCCAGGGTTACAACGAGCAGTACTTC. Its translation is CASSIVSQGYNEQYF. The entire variable domain, with the rest obtained from reference TRBV19 and TRBJ2-7, is as follows: DGGITQSPKYLFRKEGQNVTLSCEQNLNHDAMYWYRQDPGQGLRLIYYSQIVNDFQKGDIAEGYSVSREKKESFPLTVTSAQKNPTAFYLCASSIVSQGYNEQYFGPGTRLTVT.

The CDR3 coding sequence is TGTGCCAGCAGTGCCCTCGGGGTCTCTGAAAAACTGTTTTTT. Its protein is CASSALGVSEKLFF. The chain has TRBV27 and TRBJ1-4; D call uncertain. V lost 5 bases and J lost 7, with 14 bases in between. The germline V gene encodes CDR1 MNHEY and CDR2 SMNVEV (reference sequence). The length of the CDR3 is 14 residues.

V is TRBV6-1 and J is TRBJ1-2, with a tentative D call TRBD1 (5 bases). Germline V lookup: CDR1 MNHNS, CDR2 SASEGT. The CDR3 runs 15 residues. The germline V and J ends were trimmed by 3 bases and 5 bases, with 16 bases remaining between them. This CDR3 reads CASSEGQGIGYGYTF. The CDR3 DNA follows: TGTGCCAGCAGTGAGGGGCAGGGAATCGGGTATGGCTACACCTTC.

The chain couples TRBV5-1 to TRBJ2-1; 10 bases line up with TRBD2. Germline values: CDR1 SGHRS, CDR2 YFSETQ. CDR3 length: 16 amino acids. With V trimmed by 0 bases and J by 5 bases, 5 bases remained unmatched. CDR3 amino acids: CASSLDGSGGHNEQFF. CDR3 coding DNA: TGCGCCAGCAGCTTGGACGGTAGCGGGGGGCACAATGAGCAGTTCTTC.

The V and J genes are TRBV3-1 (or the pseudogene TRBV3-2) and TRBJ2-2; 10 bases agree with TRBD2. J lost 7 bases, V lost 6 bases, and 17 bases had no gene match. From germline, CDR1 is LGHDT and CDR2 YNNKEL (reference sequence). This CDR3 comprises 18 residues. CDR3 nucleotides: TGTGCCAGCAGTCGAGATACCACCACTAGCGGGACGATCGGGGAGCTGTTTTTT. Translated: CASSRDTTTSGTIGELFF.

The genes are TRBV19 and TRBJ1-5; 7 positions agree with TRBD1. Germline V gives CDR1 LNHDA, CDR2 SQIVND (reference sequence). The CDR3 runs to 17 residues. The V segment lost 4 bases and the J segment 0 bases; nucleotides outside the gene matches: 9. CDR3 region: CASSTLGRQGSNQPQHF. The CDR3 DNA follows: TGTGCCAGTAGTACATTGGGAAGACAGGGTAGCAATCAGCCCCAGCATTTT.

The J gene is TRBJ1-1, the V gene TRBV15, with TRBD1 matching 7 bases. CDR1 LNHNV and CDR2 YYDKDF come from the germline V gene (reference sequence). This CDR3 comprises 15 residues. The V and J ends lost 0 bases and 5 bases, in that order; junction bases with no gene match: 6. The CDR3 sequence is CATSREVGGWTEAFF. Written as DNA, the CDR3 is TGTGCCACCAGCAGAGAAGTAGGGGGCTGGACTGAAGCTTTCTTT.